This T cell receptor beta chain was captured in a study of cytomegalovirus exposure and HLA in healthy donors. The method was immunoSEQ multiplex PCR; TCRdb's version includes in-frame clones alone and lacks a portion of them. The profile shows about 44,000 clones, approximately 93% of them singletons. As for this clone: Antigen unknown.

Between the trimmed V and J ends, which lost 10 bases and 7 bases, there was a span of 14 bases. The CDR3 loop spans 11 amino acids. The V gene's germline CDR1 is LNHDA and CDR2 SQIVND (reference sequence). Broader study findings: A later analysis found first-cohort TCR clusters tended to co-occur in the 130 or so validation repertoires.

Specimen: PBMCs. The sequence came from a woman aged 18 to 35 in good health and CMV-seronegative. The rearrangement uses TRBV19 and TRBJ2-7, with D maybe TRBD2 (6 bases). CDR3 loop: CATAIGGEQYF. The CDR3 nucleotides are TGTGCCACTGCAATCGGAGGGGAGCAGTACTTC.